Sequencing of this T cell receptor (beta chain) was carried out in a study of control samples from healthy donors and cancer patients. V lost 4 bases and J lost 4; bases outside the gene matches: 6. CDR1 and CDR2 (germline): SGHAT, FQNNGV. This CDR3 has 14 residues. Only in-frame clones appear in the TCRdb table, and some are missing; sequencing was by immunoSEQ multiplex PCR. The table shows approximately 52,000 clones, with approximately 85% occurring only once. The chain is built from TRBV11-2 and TRBJ2-7, with TRBD2 identical over 8 bases. The sequencing input was blood. The clonotype was recovered from a man aged 50-60 years in good health. CDR3 residues: CASSWSGSGYEQYF. The DNA for the CDR3 is TGTGCCAGCAGCTGGAGCGGGAGTGGATACGAGCAGTACTTC.